The clone carrying this T cell receptor (beta chain) was counted once. This record belongs to a study of control samples from healthy donors and cancer patients. Method: immunoSEQ multiplex PCR; TCRdb's copy keeps in-frame clones and lacks some. The table includes about 100,000 clones, more than 75% detected once. The specimen was blood. This TCR was sampled from a woman in her forties or fifties in good health.

The CDR3 DNA follows: TGTGCCAGCAGTGGTGGGGGGCGGAGGGACACCGGGGAGCTGTTTTTT. Its protein is CASSGGGRRDTGELFF. This chain joins TRBV2 and TRBJ2-2, with D possibly being TRBD1 or TRBD2 (6 bases each). Germline-derived CDR1 and CDR2 are SNHLY and FYNNEI. Trimming took 4 bases from V and 3 from J, leaving 15 bases between them. The CDR3 consists of 16 residues.